These 11 T cell receptor beta chains share one sample of origin, sequenced in a study of control samples from healthy donors and cancer patients. Only in-frame clones appear in the TCRdb table, and some are missing; sequencing was by immunoSEQ multiplex PCR. The table shows roughly 120,000 clones, with 85% to 90% occurring only once. The sample comprised PBMCs. These receptors were taken from a woman in her forties or fifties with colorectal cancer.

This rearrangement joins TRBV2 to TRBJ1-2; TRBD1 matches at 8 bases. The CDR3 has 14 residues. The junction had 9 bases not matched to a gene; V was cut back by 4 bases and J by 8 bases. The germline V gene encodes CDR1 SNHLY and CDR2 FYNNEI. The DNA of the CDR3 is TGTGCCAGCAGTGGGTTGACAGGGGCTCGAGGCTACACCTTC. Its protein is CASSGLTGARGYTF.

This clone was detected a few times. Other nucleotide sequences in the sample specify the same CDR3. The chain couples TRBV6-5 to TRBJ1-5; D remains ambiguous. With 6 bases removed from V and 0 bases from J, the gap between germline ends came to 12 bases. Looked up from germline, CDR1 is MNHEY and CDR2 is SVGAGI. The CDR3 loop spans 15 amino acids. As DNA, the CDR3 is TGTGCCAGCAGCCGGGATCCTTCTAGCAATCAGCCCCAGCATTTT. It translates to CASSRDPSSNQPQHF.

The CDR3 is CASSRRPVGEQYF. The DNA for the CDR3 is TGTGCCAGCAGCCGCAGACCGGTCGGCGAGCAGTACTTC. The chain employs TRBV7-9 and TRBJ2-7; D not resolved. Per germline, CDR1 SEHNR and CDR2 FQNEAQ (reference sequence). This CDR3 has 13 residues. Trimming took 5 bases from V and 6 from J, leaving 14 bases between them.

The rearrangement links TRBV18 to TRBJ1-3, with D unclear. The CDR3 length is 15 residues. V was cut by 3 bases and J by 0 bases, with 9 bases left in between. CDR1 is KGHSH and CDR2 is LQKENI in the germline V gene. The DNA of the CDR3 is TGTGCCAGCTCACCCCTCGATAGCTCTGGAAACACCATATATTTT. Translating it yields CASSPLDSSGNTIYF.

The chain recombines TRBV6-5 with TRBJ2-5; perhaps TRBD1 as D (5 bases). V lost 7 bases, J lost 4 bases, and 7 bases lay in between. Germline V gene sequence: CDR1 MNHEY, CDR2 SVGAGI. The CDR3 contains 11 residues. As DNA, the CDR3 is TGTGCCAGCACCCAGGGAGAGACCCAGTACTTC. It yields the protein CASTQGETQYF.

This chain joins TRBV3-1 (or the pseudogene TRBV3-2) and TRBJ2-1, with TRBD1 matching over 8 bases. Germline CDR1 and CDR2: LGHDT and YNNKEL (reference sequence). The CDR3 loop spans 15 amino acids. V shed 7 bases, J shed 2 bases, and the junction held 7 bases outside the gene matches. The CDR3 region is CASKPGQGPYNEQFF. CDR3 bases: TGTGCCAGCAAACCAGGACAGGGCCCCTACAATGAGCAGTTCTTC.

The chain couples TRBV9 to TRBJ1-2, with TRBD1 as a possible D gene (6 bases). The CDR3 covers 14 residues. V lost 3 bases and J lost 0, with 9 bases in between. The germline gives CDR1 SGDLS, CDR2 YYNGEE. The chain's CDR3 is CASSEDRANYGYTF. CDR3 sequence (DNA): TGTGCCAGCAGCGAGGACAGAGCTAACTATGGCTACACCTTC. Complete variable domain (other parts from reference TRBV9 and TRBJ1-2): DSGVTQTPKHLITATGQRVTLRCSPRSGDLSVYWYQQSLDQGLQFLIQYYNGEERAKGNILERFSAQQFPDLHSELNLSSLELGDSALYFCASSEDRANYGYTFGSGTRLTVV.

The V and J genes are TRBV2 and TRBJ2-3; TRBD1 matches at 9 bases. This CDR3 is 15 amino acids long. Germline-derived CDR1 and CDR2 are SNHLY and FYNNEI. The trim removed 6 bases at V and 2 bases at J, leaving 6 bases unmatched. CDR3 region: CASRAQGANTDTQYF. DNA of the CDR3: TGTGCCAGCAGAGCACAGGGGGCAAACACAGATACGCAGTATTTT. The entire variable domain, with the rest obtained from reference TRBV2 and TRBJ2-3, is as follows: EPEVTQTPSHQVTQMGQEVILRCVPISNHLYFYWYRQILGQKVEFLVSFYNNEISEKSEIFDDQFSVERPDGSNFTLKIRSTKLEDSAMYFCASRAQGANTDTQYFGPGTRLTVL.

The gene calls are TRBV18 and TRBJ2-3, with D possibly matching TRBD2 (6 bases). Trimming took off 3 bases at V and 0 bases at J, with 16 bases between the two ends. Germline V CDR1 and CDR2: KGHSH, LQKENI. CDR3 length: 17 residues. The CDR3 DNA reads as TGTGCCAGCTCACCCAACCGGGGACTGCAAAGCACAGATACGCAGTATTTT. This gives the protein CASSPNRGLQSTDTQYF.

The chain links TRBV19 to TRBJ2-3; 7 positions match TRBD1. CDR3 length equals 17 residues. The junction had 11 bases not matched to a gene; V was cut back by 3 bases and J by 2 bases. In germline, CDR1 is LNHDA, CDR2 SQIVND (reference sequence). CDR3 DNA sequence: TGTGCCAGTAGTATTTTTGCCACAGGGGATCACACAGATACGCAGTATTTT. Its translation is CASSIFATGDHTDTQYF.

The chain uses TRBV5-1 and TRBJ1-3; no clear D. Deletions cut 0 bases from V and 4 bases from J, with 11 bases between. The CDR3 covers 15 residues. The V gene's germline CDR1 is SGHRS and CDR2 YFSETQ. CDR3 residues: CASSLADGLGNTIYF. CDR3 DNA: TGCGCCAGCAGCTTGGCGGACGGTCTGGGAAACACCATATATTTT.